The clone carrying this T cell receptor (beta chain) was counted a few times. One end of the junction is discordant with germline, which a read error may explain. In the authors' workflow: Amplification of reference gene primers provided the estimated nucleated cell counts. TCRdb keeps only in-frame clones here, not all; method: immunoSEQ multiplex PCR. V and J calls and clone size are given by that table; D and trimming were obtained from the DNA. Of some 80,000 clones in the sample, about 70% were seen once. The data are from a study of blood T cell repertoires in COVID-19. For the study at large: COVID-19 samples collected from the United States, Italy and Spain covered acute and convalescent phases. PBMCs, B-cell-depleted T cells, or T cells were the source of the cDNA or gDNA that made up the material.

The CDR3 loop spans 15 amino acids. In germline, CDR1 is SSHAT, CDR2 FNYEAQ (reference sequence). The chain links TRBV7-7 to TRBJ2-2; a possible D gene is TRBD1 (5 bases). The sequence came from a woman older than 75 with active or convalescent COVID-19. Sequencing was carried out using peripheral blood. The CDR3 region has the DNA TGTGCTAGCAGCGCTGGGGCAGAGTGGGGCGGGGAGCTGTTTTTT. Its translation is CASSAGAEWGGELFF.